The clone carrying this TCR beta chain was seen more than once but under ten times. The V end was cut by 8 bases, the J end by 3 bases, with 17 bases between. This CDR3 comprises 14 residues. TCRdb re-analysed the 5' RACE reads in MiXCR, keeping a single row per CDR3 protein. The data contain about 190,000 distinct CDR3 sequences, about 16% of them singletons. The data stem from a study of identical twins. The data were also submitted as part of a second study, on T cells expressing NK-cell markers.

V is TRBV12-3 or TRBV12-4 and J is TRBJ2-7, with D tentatively TRBD1 (6 bases). Sequencing was carried out using CD8+ T cells sorted from blood. The receptor's source is a woman aged 18-29 years in good health. This chain's CDR3 is CASGGEGPFYEQYF. Here the CDR3 DNA reads TGTGCCAGCGGGGGCGAGGGACCCTTCTACGAGCAGTACTTC.